A selection of T cell receptor beta chains follows, all from one sample in a study of CD8+CD57+ T cells in acquired aplastic anemia. TCRdb re-derived calls from the reads in MiXCR, one entry per CDR3 protein. The sample has more than 150,000 distinct CDR3 sequences, around 65% seen once; the top ten hold 40% to 55%. Sequencing used sorted CD4+, CD8+, or CD8+CD57+ T cells (not recorded which) from PBMCs. These receptors all stem from a human donor with severe aplastic anemia or a healthy control (not recorded which). Both conserved end residues are trimmed from each CDR3.

j_call | v_call | cdr3_aa
TRBJ2-7 | TRBV7-3 | ASSPLAGDSYEQY
TRBJ1-2 | TRBV7-2 | ASSAGQALYGYT
TRBJ2-7 | TRBV12-3/TRBV12-4 | ASSLDGTSVEQY
TRBJ2-1 | TRBV20-1 | SAITSGGDNEQF
TRBJ1-2 | TRBV19 | ASRLKPDRFGGYT
TRBJ1-5 | TRBV7-8 | ASRIRAVSHQPQH
- | TRBV29-1 | SVLLTSGGVDEQF
TRBJ2-1 | TRBV24-1 | ATSVAGASEQF
TRBJ1-2 | TRBV29-1 | SVSGALDYGYT
TRBJ2-5 | TRBV7-9 | ASTYQETQY
TRBJ2-1 | TRBV7-2 | ASSLGRNWVNEQF
TRBJ1-2 | TRBV7-2 | ASSTSGGYT
TRBJ1-1 | TRBV7-9 | ASSRWGLTNTEAF
TRBJ2-7 | TRBV4-2 | ASSPGGTGDYEQY
TRBJ1-6 | TRBV9 | ASSVEDLNSPLH
TRBJ1-2 | TRBV12-3/TRBV12-4 | ASSLRAGGVDSGYT
TRBJ2-5 | TRBV12-3/TRBV12-4 | ASRISLGPQETQY
TRBJ1-2 | TRBV20-1 | SASSQDRSFFYGYT
TRBJ2-5 | TRBV6-2/TRBV6-3 | ASSSGQGTETQY
TRBJ2-3 | TRBV28 | ASSSPSTSGGPDTQY
TRBJ2-7 | TRBV20-1 | SAQPLDRGLSYEQY
TRBJ2-5 | TRBV2 | ASSVWTGGETQY
TRBJ1-4 | TRBV2 | ASRGARGEKLF
TRBJ2-3 | TRBV20-1 | SATTGGSSTDTQY
TRBJ2-3 | TRBV7-2 | ASRTSGGASSSGTDTQY
TRBJ2-7 | TRBV19 | ASSMVGRSYEQY
TRBJ2-7 | TRBV7-2 | ASSLGSGTYEQY
TRBJ1-5 | TRBV6-5 | ASSYLGEEGQPQH
TRBJ2-5 | TRBV13 | ASSSRLSTATETQY
TRBJ2-1 | TRBV7-9 | ASSLRQGFGNEQF
TRBJ2-5 | TRBV14 | ASSQGPSSFETQY
TRBJ2-7 | TRBV7-8 | ASTWGGNPSYEQY
TRBJ2-5 | TRBV4-2 | ASSQDGTSGGAETQY
TRBJ2-2 | TRBV6-2/TRBV6-3 | ASSYSTGGLEENTGGLF
TRBJ2-7 | TRBV20-1 | SARGPRQQLYEQY
TRBJ1-5 | TRBV11-3 | ASSHPTESNQPQH
TRBJ1-1 | TRBV10-2 | ASSEGGFGTEAF
TRBJ1-2 | TRBV7-8 | ASSPTGQGVGYT
TRBJ1-1 | TRBV10-3 | AISPGQALNTEAF
TRBJ1-5 | TRBV14 | ASSHGQRGQPQH
TRBJ2-5 | TRBV2 | ASRPMGGGTQY
TRBJ2-1 | TRBV7-9 | ASSPRDGYNEQF
TRBJ2-1 | TRBV5-1 | ASSRSSGRLAFNEQF
TRBJ1-1 | TRBV20-1 | SARAQNPPEAF
TRBJ1-6 | TRBV19 | ASGSNYNSPLH
TRBJ1-3 | TRBV7-2 | ASSLDRAGGNTIY
TRBJ2-5 | TRBV24-1 | ATSDGTTTRETQY
TRBJ1-1 | TRBV13 | ASSYSGQGESEAF